This section outlines one TCR beta chain sequence together with its context. The antigen is not known. Sequenced with the Oncomine TCR Beta short-read assay was DNA taken from cultured CD4+ T cells. Genomic DNA extraction was carried out from cultured CD4+ T cells. MiXCR, run by TCRdb on the PCR reads, gives a single entry per CDR3 protein. The sample has several thousand distinct CDR3 sequences; around half are singletons. Trimming removed 6 bases at V and 5 bases at J, with 16 bases between. Germline CDR1 LNHNV, CDR2 YYDKDF (reference sequence). The CDR3 is made up of 14 amino acids. The data were taken from a study of vaccination and CD4 T cells after COVID-19. As for the study in general: The cells in question were stimulated using overlapping spike peptides derived from SARS-CoV-2, HCoV-NL63, HCoV-OC43 and HCoV-229E.

The sample's treatment: roughly 11-day PBMC culture with coronavirus spike peptide pools or control peptides (ViraFEST assay). From the unexposed donor, CD4+ T cells were collected ahead of the COVID-19 pandemic (2011-2018). The sample comprised CD4+ T cells from blood, cultured in vitro. The TCR comes from a human donor in good health. The chain combines TRBV15 with TRBJ1-1; D remains unclear. CDR3 bases: TGTGCCACCAGAGTGACAAGGGAGGGTACTGAAGCTTTCTTT. As protein: CATRVTREGTEAFF.